These T cell receptor beta chains were read from a single sample in a study of T cell responses to AZD1222 COVID-19 vaccine. Profiling relied on immunoSEQ multiplex PCR, and the TCRdb table lists in-frame clones only, not all of them. There are roughly 100,000 clones in the sample; 80% to 90% occur only once, and around 9% lies in the top ten. Sequences were derived from peripheral blood, sampled on day 0 of AZD1222 vaccination. These receptor sequences come from an adult in good health. Each CDR3 is given with its conserved first and last residue. The order of the fields is D gene, clone size, V gene, J gene, CDR3 DNA, CDR3 protein. A D gene is named only where the DNA matches it firmly. Part of the rows lack a size; the others show once, few, many or a class for expanded clones.

D gene: -
clone size: -
V gene: TRBV7-9
J gene: TRBJ1-6
CDR3 DNA: TGTGCCAGCGGGGACTTTGACCTTCAGGTGAATTCACCCCTCCACTTT
CDR3 protein: CASGDFDLQVNSPLHF

D gene: TRBD1
clone size: -
V gene: TRBV18
J gene: TRBJ1-2
CDR3 DNA: TGTGCCAGCTCACCGGGGACAGGGGATTCCTATGGCTACACCTTC
CDR3 protein: CASSPGTGDSYGYTF

D gene: -
clone size: -
V gene: TRBV27
J gene: TRBJ2-1
CDR3 DNA: TGTGCCAGCAGTTTAAAGCAGGGGAGGTACAATGAGCAGTTCTTC
CDR3 protein: CASSLKQGRYNEQFF

D gene: -
clone size: -
V gene: TRBV15
J gene: TRBJ2-5
CDR3 DNA: TGTGCCACCAGCAGAGTGGCGTACCAAGAGACCCAGTACTTC
CDR3 protein: CATSRVAYQETQYF

D gene: -
clone size: -
V gene: TRBV7-2
J gene: TRBJ2-3
CDR3 DNA: TGTGCCAGCAGCTTCTGGGGGTCTAGCACAGATACGCAGTATTTT
CDR3 protein: CASSFWGSSTDTQYF

D gene: -
clone size: -
V gene: TRBV6-2/TRBV6-3
J gene: TRBJ1-5
CDR3 DNA: TGTGCCAGCAGTTACTACAGTAATCAGCCCCAGCATTTT
CDR3 protein: CASSYYSNQPQHF

D gene: TRBD2
clone size: -
V gene: TRBV6-2/TRBV6-3
J gene: TRBJ2-7
CDR3 DNA: TGTGCCAGCAGTTATTATCGGAGCGGGAGGGCCGACGAGCAGTACTTC
CDR3 protein: CASSYYRSGRADEQYF

D gene: TRBD2
clone size: -
V gene: TRBV2
J gene: TRBJ2-7
CDR3 DNA: TGTGCCAGCAGAAGGACTAGCGGGGGGGCCGGTTCCTACGAGCAGTACTTC
CDR3 protein: CASRRTSGGAGSYEQYF

D gene: -
clone size: -
V gene: TRBV18
J gene: TRBJ1-3
CDR3 DNA: TGTGCCAGCTCACCATTCGTAGTGGCTTGGAGTGGGAACACCATATATTTT
CDR3 protein: CASSPFVVAWSGNTIYF

D gene: -
clone size: -
V gene: TRBV30
J gene: TRBJ2-7
CDR3 DNA: TGTGCCTGGAGTACGAACTACGAGCAGTACTTC
CDR3 protein: CAWSTNYEQYF

D gene: -
clone size: -
V gene: TRBV27
J gene: TRBJ2-6
CDR3 DNA: TGTGCCAGCAGTTCCTCTGGGGCCAACGTCCTGACTTTC
CDR3 protein: CASSSSGANVLTF

D gene: -
clone size: once
V gene: TRBV28
J gene: TRBJ2-7
CDR3 DNA: TGTGCCAGCATTAGACAGCCTAAGGGGGAGCAGTACTTC
CDR3 protein: CASIRQPKGEQYF

D gene: -
clone size: -
V gene: TRBV7-2
J gene: TRBJ1-5
CDR3 DNA: TGTGCCAGCAGCGGGACGGGCCCTGGACAGCCCCAGCATTTT
CDR3 protein: CASSGTGPGQPQHF

D gene: TRBD1
clone size: few
V gene: TRBV28
J gene: TRBJ1-6
CDR3 DNA: TGTGCCAGCAGTCGAACAGGGGGCCATAATAATTCACCCCTCCACTTT
CDR3 protein: CASSRTGGHNNSPLHF

D gene: -
clone size: -
V gene: TRBV28
J gene: TRBJ1-1
CDR3 DNA: TGTGCCAGCAGAGTCGCCGCCGAGAAAAACACTGAAGCTTTCTTT
CDR3 protein: CASRVAAEKNTEAFF

D gene: -
clone size: few
V gene: TRBV7-2
J gene: TRBJ2-2
CDR3 DNA: TGTGCCAGCAGCTTAGCTGGGGGTCCGAAGGCCGGGGAGCTGTTTTTT
CDR3 protein: CASSLAGGPKAGELFF

D gene: -
clone size: -
V gene: TRBV28
J gene: TRBJ1-2
CDR3 DNA: TGTGCCAGCAATTCCTTAGGACGGCAACTCTATGGCTACACCTTC
CDR3 protein: CASNSLGRQLYGYTF

D gene: -
clone size: -
V gene: TRBV19
J gene: TRBJ2-1
CDR3 DNA: TGTGCCAGTACCAGCCGGGACCCTTCCTACAATGAGCAGTTCTTC
CDR3 protein: CASTSRDPSYNEQFF

D gene: -
clone size: once
V gene: TRBV19
J gene: TRBJ2-4
CDR3 DNA: TGTGCCAGTAGTATTGTCGGGAAGGAAGGCAAAAACATTCAGTACTTC
CDR3 protein: CASSIVGKEGKNIQYF

D gene: -
clone size: -
V gene: TRBV19
J gene: TRBJ2-1
CDR3 DNA: TGTGCCAGTAGTATTCGGGGGACGGGATACAATGAGCAGTTCTTC
CDR3 protein: CASSIRGTGYNEQFF

D gene: -
clone size: -
V gene: TRBV9
J gene: TRBJ2-1
CDR3 DNA: TGTGCCAGCAGCGTAGACCCTAGCGTGACCTACAATGAGCAGTTCTTC
CDR3 protein: CASSVDPSVTYNEQFF

D gene: TRBD1
clone size: -
V gene: TRBV6-6
J gene: TRBJ1-5
CDR3 DNA: TGTGCCAGCAGTTACGGGACAGGGAAGGATCAGCCCCAGCATTTT
CDR3 protein: CASSYGTGKDQPQHF

D gene: -
clone size: -
V gene: TRBV14
J gene: TRBJ2-3
CDR3 DNA: TGTGCCAGCAGCCAAGATGAAGCGCTACCGGCAGATACGCAGTATTTT
CDR3 protein: CASSQDEALPADTQYF

D gene: -
clone size: -
V gene: TRBV6-4
J gene: TRBJ2-3
CDR3 DNA: TGTGCCAGCAGTGACTCTGCGGGATCAGATACGCAGTATTTT
CDR3 protein: CASSDSAGSDTQYF

D gene: -
clone size: once
V gene: TRBV3-1/TRBV3-2
J gene: TRBJ2-7
CDR3 DNA: TGTGCCAGCAGCCAACCAGGGCTCTCCTACGAGCAGTACTTC
CDR3 protein: CASSQPGLSYEQYF

D gene: TRBD1
clone size: -
V gene: TRBV23-1
J gene: TRBJ2-1
CDR3 DNA: TGCGCCAGCAGTTGGGACAGGGGCCCCTACAATGAGCAGTTCTTC
CDR3 protein: CASSWDRGPYNEQFF

D gene: TRBD2
clone size: -
V gene: TRBV28
J gene: TRBJ2-1
CDR3 DNA: TGTGCCAGCAGTTTATTAGGGACTAGCGTAGGAGATGAGCAGTTCTTC
CDR3 protein: CASSLLGTSVGDEQFF

D gene: TRBD1
clone size: -
V gene: TRBV2
J gene: TRBJ1-4
CDR3 DNA: TGTGCCAGCAGTGAAAACAGGGGAGGATTTAAACTGTTTTTT
CDR3 protein: CASSENRGGFKLFF

D gene: -
clone size: -
V gene: TRBV19
J gene: TRBJ1-2
CDR3 DNA: TGTGCCAGTGAAAGAACTAACTATGGCTACACCTTC
CDR3 protein: CASERTNYGYTF

D gene: -
clone size: -
V gene: TRBV3-1/TRBV3-2
J gene: TRBJ2-7
CDR3 DNA: TGTGCCAGCAGCCAGCACTCGAAGAACGAGCAGTACTTC
CDR3 protein: CASSQHSKNEQYF

D gene: -
clone size: -
V gene: TRBV6-2/TRBV6-3
J gene: TRBJ1-2
CDR3 DNA: TGTGCCAGCAGTTACCCGCCAGGCGGTTCGTATGGCTACACCTTC
CDR3 protein: CASSYPPGGSYGYTF

D gene: -
clone size: -
V gene: TRBV28
J gene: TRBJ1-6
CDR3 DNA: TGTGCCAGCCCTCCTTCCGGGAGCTTAAGTGATTCACCCCTCCACTTT
CDR3 protein: CASPPSGSLSDSPLHF

D gene: TRBD1
clone size: -
V gene: TRBV27
J gene: TRBJ1-1
CDR3 DNA: TGTGCCAGCAGGATGGGACAGGGTATGAACACTGAAGCTTTCTTT
CDR3 protein: CASRMGQGMNTEAFF

D gene: -
clone size: once
V gene: TRBV21-1
J gene: TRBJ1-5
CDR3 DNA: TGTGCCAGCAGCCTAACCGGGACACCTGTCACCAATCAGCCCCAGCATTTT
CDR3 protein: CASSLTGTPVTNQPQHF

D gene: -
clone size: -
V gene: TRBV7-9
J gene: TRBJ1-6
CDR3 DNA: TGTGCCAGCAGCTTAGGGCAGGTCAATTCACCCCTCCACTTT
CDR3 protein: CASSLGQVNSPLHF

D gene: -
clone size: -
V gene: TRBV7-8
J gene: TRBJ2-4
CDR3 DNA: TGTGCCAGCAGTTTTCTTCCGGGACAACGTCCGAGAGCCAAAAACATTCAGTACTTC
CDR3 protein: CASSFLPGQRPRAKNIQYF

D gene: -
clone size: -
V gene: TRBV24-1
J gene: TRBJ1-2
CDR3 DNA: TGTGCCACCAGCGGGGAGATAACCAACTATGGCTACACCTTC
CDR3 protein: CATSGEITNYGYTF

D gene: -
clone size: -
V gene: TRBV6-2/TRBV6-3
J gene: TRBJ2-2
CDR3 DNA: TGTGCCAGCAGCCCCCGAGACGGGGAGCTGTTTTTT
CDR3 protein: CASSPRDGELFF

D gene: TRBD1
clone size: -
V gene: TRBV29-1
J gene: TRBJ2-1
CDR3 DNA: TGCAGCGTTGAAGGATGGACAGGGGGCAATGAGCAGTTCTTC
CDR3 protein: CSVEGWTGGNEQFF

D gene: -
clone size: -
V gene: TRBV12-3/TRBV12-4
J gene: TRBJ1-1
CDR3 DNA: TGTGCCAGCAGTTTTTATGGAGCCCCAGGAGCTTTCTTT
CDR3 protein: CASSFYGAPGAFF

D gene: TRBD2
clone size: -
V gene: TRBV19
J gene: TRBJ2-7
CDR3 DNA: TGTGCCAGTAGTATGGCGGGAGGCCGGGACGAGCAGTACTTC
CDR3 protein: CASSMAGGRDEQYF

D gene: TRBD1
clone size: -
V gene: TRBV9
J gene: TRBJ2-3
CDR3 DNA: TGTGCCAGCAGCGTGACAGGGTTCCCAGATACGCAGTATTTT
CDR3 protein: CASSVTGFPDTQYF

D gene: -
clone size: -
V gene: TRBV28
J gene: TRBJ2-5
CDR3 DNA: TGTGCCAGCAGTTTATTATCACCGGGGGAGACCCAGTACTTC
CDR3 protein: CASSLLSPGETQYF

D gene: -
clone size: once
V gene: TRBV18
J gene: TRBJ1-3
CDR3 DNA: TGTGCCAGCTCACCACAAAAAGACAGTTCCGGAAACACCATATATTTT
CDR3 protein: CASSPQKDSSGNTIYF

D gene: TRBD2
clone size: -
V gene: TRBV7-2
J gene: TRBJ2-2
CDR3 DNA: TGTGCCAGCAGACCCACTAGCGTCGGAACCGGGGAGCTGTTTTTT
CDR3 protein: CASRPTSVGTGELFF